These T cell receptor beta chains were read from a single sample in a study of neurological immune-mediated disorders. TCRdb reanalysed the 5' RACE reads using MiXCR and keeps one entry per CDR3 protein. The sample lists roughly 62,000 distinct CDR3 sequences; about 10% were seen once. Sequencing was carried out using PBMCs. The origin of the receptors is a man in his sixties in good health. Both conserved end residues are part of each CDR3. A D gene is named only where the DNA matches it firmly. Clone size is shown for a subset of rows, as once, few, many or a class of expanded clone.

v_call,d_call,j_call,clone_size,cdr3_nt,cdr3_aa
TRBV20-1,.,TRBJ2-2,many,TGCAGTGCTAGCGTAGGGACGAACACCGGGGAGCTGTTTTTT,CSASVGTNTGELFF
TRBV7-2,.,TRBJ2-1,.,TGTGCCAGCAGCTTACAGGTAGGGCAGCACAATGAGCAGTTCTTC,CASSLQVGQHNEQFF
TRBV20-1,.,TRBJ2-7,many,TGCAGTGCTAGCCACTTGACCGAGTACTTC,CSASHLTEYF
TRBV28,.,TRBJ1-4,many,TGTGCCAGCTTGGCGGGCATAGGTGAAAAACTGTTTTTT,CASLAGIGEKLFF
TRBV10-2,.,TRBJ1-6,many,TGCGCCAGCAGAGAACAGCTAAGCTCCTATAATTCACCCCTCCACTTT,CASREQLSSYNSPLHF
TRBV5-8,TRBD1,TRBJ2-7,many,TGTGCCAGCAGCCCGGAGGGACAGGGGGTGTTCGAGCAGTACTTC,CASSPEGQGVFEQYF
TRBV10-2,TRBD1,TRBJ1-2,.,TGCGCCAGCAGTGAGACCGACAGGGCCGTCTATGGCTACACCTTC,CASSETDRAVYGYTF
TRBV6-6,.,TRBJ1-2,many,TGTGCCAGCAGTTACGGTGGGTCTGGCTACACCTTC,CASSYGGSGYTF
TRBV28,.,TRBJ2-3,many,TGTGCCAGCAGTCGAACAGGGCTTGGTACAGATACGCAGTATTTT,CASSRTGLGTDTQYF
TRBV27,.,TRBJ2-2,many,TGTGCCAGCAGTTCCCCTCCAGGGCTTAGCACCGGGGAGCTGTTTTTT,CASSSPPGLSTGELFF
TRBV12-3/TRBV12-4,TRBD1,TRBJ1-5,many,TGTGCCAGCAGTCTCGACAGGGTACATCAGCCCCAGCATTTT,CASSLDRVHQPQHF
TRBV2,TRBD1,TRBJ1-2,.,TGTGCCAGCACTGATCCAGGGGGTGAAAACTATGGCTACACCTTC,CASTDPGGENYGYTF
TRBV12-3/TRBV12-4,.,TRBJ2-3,many,TGTGCCAGCAGTCCATCTACGGGGAGCACAGATACGCAGTATTTT,CASSPSTGSTDTQYF
TRBV7-9,.,TRBJ1-1,many,TGTGCCAGCAGCCGCCGGGGGGCCATGAACACTGAAGCTTTCTTT,CASSRRGAMNTEAFF
TRBV7-8,.,TRBJ2-5,many,TGTGCCAGCAGCTTCCTGGCGGAGACCCAGTACTTC,CASSFLAETQYF
TRBV29-1,TRBD2,TRBJ2-3,many,TGCAGCCCTCTGTTGTCGGGGGGGGCGATTAGCACAGATACGCAGTATTTT,CSPLLSGGAISTDTQYF
TRBV20-1,.,TRBJ1-2,many,TGCAGTGCTAGAGACTCCCTAGGATATGGCTACACCTTC,CSARDSLGYGYTF
TRBV20-1,.,TRBJ1-5,many,TGCAGTGCCGCCGACTCCTCCGCGGGGCATCAGCCCCAGCATTTT,CSAADSSAGHQPQHF
TRBV7-2,TRBD2,TRBJ2-4,many,TGTGCCAGCAGCACCCAGACTAGCGGGGGAGAGAACATTCAGTACTTC,CASSTQTSGGENIQYF
TRBV20-1,TRBD2,TRBJ2-1,many,TGCAGTGCTAGGACGGCGGGGGGGCCGGGGAATGAGCAGTTCTTC,CSARTAGGPGNEQFF
TRBV7-2,TRBD1,TRBJ1-3,many,TGTGCCAGCAGCCAAGACAGGGGGATCTCTGGAAACACCATATATTTT,CASSQDRGISGNTIYF
TRBV14,TRBD2,TRBJ2-5,many,TGTGCCAGCAGCCAAGAAAAGGTAGCGGGGACCTACCAAGAGACCCAGTACTTC,CASSQEKVAGTYQETQYF
TRBV25-1,TRBD2,TRBJ2-3,many,TGTGCCAGTACCGGGGGGGCGAGCACAGATACGCAGTATTTT,CASTGGASTDTQYF
TRBV28,TRBD1,TRBJ1-1,many,TGTGCCAGCAGTCCTCTCCGGGGCCTAACAGGGGTGAACACTGAAGCTTTCTTT,CASSPLRGLTGVNTEAFF
TRBV6-2/TRBV6-3,.,TRBJ2-7,.,TGTGCCAGCAGTTCCTTGCTGAGGGAGCAGTACTTC,CASSSLLREQYF
TRBV3-1,.,TRBJ2-7,.,TGTGCCAGCAGTTCAACACCGGACTCCTACGAGCAGTACTTC,CASSSTPDSYEQYF
TRBV9,TRBD1,TRBJ2-1,many,TGTGCCAGCAGCGACCACAGGGGGCCCTTGGTTGAGCAGTTCTTC,CASSDHRGPLVEQFF
TRBV7-2,.,TRBJ2-7,many,TGTGCCAGCAGCTTCGTCGGACAGTCCTCCTACGAGCAGTACTTC,CASSFVGQSSYEQYF
TRBV29-1,.,TRBJ2-7,many,TGCAGCGTTGACGGAGGGTCCTACGAGCAGTACTTC,CSVDGGSYEQYF
TRBV20-1,.,TRBJ2-1,many,TGCAGTGCTAGTCCAGCCTACAATGAGCAGTTCTTC,CSASPAYNEQFF
TRBV5-1,.,TRBJ2-7,many,TGCGCCAGCAGCTTGCAGGCCAGCTCCTACGAGCAGTACTTC,CASSLQASSYEQYF
TRBV5-1,.,TRBJ2-5,many,TGCGCCAGCAGCTCCGGGACGGGCCAAGAGACCCAGTACTTC,CASSSGTGQETQYF
TRBV5-1,TRBD2,TRBJ2-3,many,TGCGCCAGCAGCTATACTTTAGCGGGGGAGATCACAGATACGCAGTATTTT,CASSYTLAGEITDTQYF
TRBV6-5,.,TRBJ2-3,few,TGTGCCAGCAGACCCACAGGGCCCCTGAATTTT,CASRPTGPLNF
TRBV5-1,.,TRBJ2-2,many,TGCGCCAGCAGCTTGGTCGTGTACACCGGGGAGCTGTTTTTT,CASSLVVYTGELFF
TRBV5-1,TRBD2,TRBJ2-6,.,TGCGCCAGCAGCTCGACTAGCGTGTCTGGGGCCAACGTCCTGACTTTC,CASSSTSVSGANVLTF
TRBV5-1,.,TRBJ2-5,many,TGCGCCAGCAGCTTGGCTAGTCGGTCAGGCCAACACCCAGGAAAACAAGAGACCCAGTACTTC,CASSLASRSGQHPGKQETQYF
TRBV7-6,.,TRBJ1-2,.,TGTGCCAGCAGCCAGACCGCGGGAGGCTATGGCTACACCTTC,CASSQTAGGYGYTF
TRBV7-8,.,TRBJ1-1,many,TGTGCCAGCAGCTCCGTAGGAGGGTTCCCTGAAGCTTTCTTT,CASSSVGGFPEAFF
TRBV7-8,TRBD1,TRBJ2-7,many,TGTGCCAGCAGCGTGTTAGGACAGGGTGGCTACGAGCAGTACTTC,CASSVLGQGGYEQYF